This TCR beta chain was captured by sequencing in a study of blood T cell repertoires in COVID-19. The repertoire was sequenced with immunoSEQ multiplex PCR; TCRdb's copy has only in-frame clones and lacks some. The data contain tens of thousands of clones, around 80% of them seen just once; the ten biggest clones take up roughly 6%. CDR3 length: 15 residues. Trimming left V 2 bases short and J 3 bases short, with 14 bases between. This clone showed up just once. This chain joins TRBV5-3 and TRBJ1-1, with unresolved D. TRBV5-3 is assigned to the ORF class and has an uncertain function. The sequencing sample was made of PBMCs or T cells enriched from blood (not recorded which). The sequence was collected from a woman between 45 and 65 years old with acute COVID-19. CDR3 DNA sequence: TGTGCCAGAAGCTTTTACCAGGAATTGGACACTGAAGCTTTCTTT. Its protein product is CARSFYQELDTEAFF.